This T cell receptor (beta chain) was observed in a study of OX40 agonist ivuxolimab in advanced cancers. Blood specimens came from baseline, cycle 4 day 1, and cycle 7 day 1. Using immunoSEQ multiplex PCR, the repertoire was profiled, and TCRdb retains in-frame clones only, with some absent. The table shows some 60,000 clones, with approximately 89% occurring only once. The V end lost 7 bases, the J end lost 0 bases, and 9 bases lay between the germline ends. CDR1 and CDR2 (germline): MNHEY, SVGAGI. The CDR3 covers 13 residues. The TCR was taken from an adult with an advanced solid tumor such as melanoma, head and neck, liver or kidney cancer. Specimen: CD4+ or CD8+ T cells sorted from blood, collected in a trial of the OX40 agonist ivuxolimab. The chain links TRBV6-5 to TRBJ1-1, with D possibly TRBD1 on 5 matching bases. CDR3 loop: CASKRGMNTEAFF. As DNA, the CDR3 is TGTGCCAGCAAAAGGGGAATGAACACTGAAGCTTTCTTT.